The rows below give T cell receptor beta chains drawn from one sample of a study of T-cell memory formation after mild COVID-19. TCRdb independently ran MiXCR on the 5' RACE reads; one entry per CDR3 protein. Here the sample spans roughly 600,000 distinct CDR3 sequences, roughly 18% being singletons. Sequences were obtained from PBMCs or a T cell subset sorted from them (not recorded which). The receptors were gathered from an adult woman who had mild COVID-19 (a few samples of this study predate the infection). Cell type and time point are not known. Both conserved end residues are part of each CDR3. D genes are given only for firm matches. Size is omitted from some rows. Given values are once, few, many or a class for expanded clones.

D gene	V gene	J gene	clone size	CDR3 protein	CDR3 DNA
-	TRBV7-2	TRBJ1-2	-	CASSFTVNPDSYGYTF	TGTGCCAGCAGCTTTACCGTTAACCCAGATTCATATGGCTACACCTTC
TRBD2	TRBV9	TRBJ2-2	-	CASSVRSGGAAGELFF	TGTGCCAGCAGCGTAAGGAGCGGGGGGGCCGCCGGGGAGCTGTTTTTT
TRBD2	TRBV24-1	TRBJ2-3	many	CATSGGGLADSTDTQYF	TGTGCCACCAGTGGGGGAGGACTAGCGGACTCCACAGATACGCAGTATTTT
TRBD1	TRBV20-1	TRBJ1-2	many	CSARDPRRGNGYTF	TGCAGTGCTAGAGATCCCCGCAGGGGGAATGGCTACACCTTC
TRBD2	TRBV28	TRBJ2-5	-	CAAASGGTETQYF	TGTGCCGCGGCTAGCGGGGGGACTGAGACCCAGTACTTC
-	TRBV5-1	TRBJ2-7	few	CASSLGDTDYEQYF	TGCGCCAGCAGCTTAGGGGACACTGACTACGAGCAGTACTTC
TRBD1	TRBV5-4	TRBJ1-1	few	CASSTPDRENTEAFF	TGTGCCAGCAGTACACCCGACAGGGAGAACACTGAAGCTTTCTTT
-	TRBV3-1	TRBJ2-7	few	CASSLIILALTYEQYF	TGTGCCAGCAGCCTAATCATACTAGCTCTAACCTACGAGCAGTACTTC
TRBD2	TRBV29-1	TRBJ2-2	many	CSVPQTSGSGELFF	TGCAGCGTTCCCCAGACTAGCGGGAGCGGGGAGCTGTTTTTT
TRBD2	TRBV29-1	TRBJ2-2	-	CSVVAPGLAGKNTGELFF	TGCAGCGTTGTGGCCCCGGGACTAGCGGGAAAGAACACCGGGGAGCTGTTTTTT
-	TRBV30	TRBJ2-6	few	CAARGPAGANVLTF	TGTGCTGCGCGGGGCCCTGCTGGGGCCAACGTCCTGACTTTC
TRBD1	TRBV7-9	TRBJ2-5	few	CASSSGETGGWETQYF	TGTGCCAGCAGCTCCGGTGAAACAGGGGGCTGGGAGACCCAGTACTTC
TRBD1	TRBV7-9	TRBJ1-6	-	CASSVGTGGHSPLHF	TGTGCCAGCAGCGTCGGGACAGGGGGACATTCACCCCTCCACTTT
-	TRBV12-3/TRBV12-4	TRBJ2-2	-	CASSLAVSESTGELFF	TGTGCCAGCAGTTTAGCGGTTAGCGAATCCACCGGGGAGCTGTTTTTT
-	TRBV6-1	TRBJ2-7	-	CASSVSTSEQYF	TGTGCCAGCAGTGTATCTACGTCCGAGCAGTACTTC
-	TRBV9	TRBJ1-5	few	CASSVAEYQPQHF	TGTGCCAGCAGCGTAGCAGAATATCAGCCCCAGCATTTT
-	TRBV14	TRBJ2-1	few	CASSQVPGNEQFF	TGTGCCAGCAGCCAAGTCCCAGGGAATGAGCAGTTCTTC
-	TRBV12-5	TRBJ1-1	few	CASGLYGTEAFF	TGTGCTAGTGGTTTGTACGGCACTGAAGCTTTCTTT
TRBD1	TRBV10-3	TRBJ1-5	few	CAISEGTGGSNQPQHF	TGTGCCATCAGTGAGGGGACAGGGGGAAGCAATCAGCCCCAGCATTTT